This is a list of T cell receptor beta chains from one sample in a study of blood T cell repertoires in COVID-19. The protocol was immunoSEQ multiplex PCR, while the TCRdb copy is restricted to in-frame clones and leaves out a portion. The table shows roughly 120,000 clones, with 70% to 85% occurring only once. Specimen: peripheral blood. These receptors were obtained from a man aged 45-65 years with acute or convalescent COVID-19. CDR3s include the opening cysteine and the closing phenylalanine or tryptophan. The D gene is left open where the match is weak. Clone size is given for some rows only: seen once, a few or many times, or a class if the clone is expanded.

J gene: TRBJ1-5
D gene: TRBD1
clone size: once
V gene: TRBV11-2
CDR3 protein: CASSLFGTGGRYSNQPQHF
CDR3 DNA: TGTGCCAGCAGCTTGTTCGGGACAGGGGGCCGGTATAGCAATCAGCCCCAGCATTTT

J gene: TRBJ1-2
D gene: -
clone size: -
V gene: TRBV10-3
CDR3 protein: CAISESSGNYGYTF
CDR3 DNA: TGTGCCATCAGTGAGTCGAGCGGAAACTATGGCTACACCTTC

J gene: TRBJ2-1
D gene: -
clone size: -
V gene: TRBV14
CDR3 protein: CASSGRGTYNEQFF
CDR3 DNA: TGTGCCAGCAGCGGCCGGGGGACCTACAATGAGCAGTTCTTC

J gene: TRBJ2-6
D gene: TRBD1
clone size: -
V gene: TRBV30
CDR3 protein: CAWSSGGSGANVLTF
CDR3 DNA: TGTGCCTGGAGCTCAGGGGGTAGTGGGGCCAACGTCCTGACTTTC

J gene: TRBJ1-2
D gene: -
clone size: -
V gene: TRBV5-8
CDR3 protein: CASSFPRGGYTF
CDR3 DNA: TGTGCCAGCAGTTTCCCCAGGGGCGGCTACACCTTC

J gene: TRBJ1-5
D gene: -
clone size: -
V gene: TRBV5-1
CDR3 protein: CASSLDGQPYQPQHF
CDR3 DNA: TGCGCCAGCAGCTTGGACGGACAGCCATATCAGCCCCAGCATTTT

J gene: TRBJ1-4
D gene: TRBD1
clone size: few
V gene: TRBV5-1
CDR3 protein: CASSSGQGVEKLFF
CDR3 DNA: TGCGCCAGCAGCTCGGGACAGGGAGTCGAAAAACTGTTTTTT

J gene: TRBJ1-5
D gene: -
clone size: once
V gene: TRBV7-9
CDR3 protein: CASSPTGYDQPQHF
CDR3 DNA: TGTGCCAGCAGCCCTACAGGGTACGATCAGCCCCAGCATTTT

J gene: TRBJ1-5
D gene: TRBD1
clone size: few
V gene: TRBV7-8
CDR3 protein: CASSWTGVNQPQHF
CDR3 DNA: TGTGCCAGCAGCTGGACAGGGGTCAATCAGCCCCAGCATTTT

J gene: TRBJ2-7
D gene: -
clone size: -
V gene: TRBV6-6
CDR3 protein: CASSYRELYEQYF
CDR3 DNA: TGTGCCAGCAGTTATAGGGAGCTCTACGAGCAGTACTTC

J gene: TRBJ1-1
D gene: -
clone size: once
V gene: TRBV6-1
CDR3 protein: CASSEARDREGTEAFF
CDR3 DNA: TGTGCCAGCAGTGAAGCGCGGGATAGGGAAGGAACTGAAGCTTTCTTT

J gene: TRBJ1-5
D gene: TRBD1
clone size: -
V gene: TRBV12-5
CDR3 protein: CASGLVLGRGQPQHF
CDR3 DNA: TGTGCTAGTGGTTTGGTACTCGGCAGGGGGCAGCCCCAGCATTTT

J gene: TRBJ1-6
D gene: TRBD1
clone size: few
V gene: TRBV5-1
CDR3 protein: CASSLLPGDRGSNSPLHF
CDR3 DNA: TGCGCCAGCAGCTTGCTCCCAGGGGACAGGGGGAGCAATTCACCCCTCCACTTT

J gene: TRBJ1-2
D gene: TRBD1
clone size: -
V gene: TRBV5-6
CDR3 protein: CASSRQGLVPYGYTF
CDR3 DNA: TGTGCCAGCAGCCGACAGGGATTGGTCCCATATGGCTACACCTTC

J gene: TRBJ2-6
D gene: -
clone size: -
V gene: TRBV1
CDR3 protein: CTSSQDRSGANVLTF
CDR3 DNA: TGCACCAGCAGCCAGGACAGGTCTGGGGCCAACGTCCTGACTTTC

J gene: TRBJ1-5
D gene: TRBD1
clone size: -
V gene: TRBV18
CDR3 protein: CASSGQANQPQHF
CDR3 DNA: TGTGCCAGCTCGGGACAGGCAAATCAGCCCCAGCATTTT

J gene: TRBJ2-2
D gene: TRBD1
clone size: few
V gene: TRBV19
CDR3 protein: CASSIIGQADTGELFF
CDR3 DNA: TGTGCCAGTAGTATAATAGGACAGGCCGACACCGGGGAGCTGTTTTTT

J gene: TRBJ2-3
D gene: TRBD2
clone size: -
V gene: TRBV28
CDR3 protein: CASSASGRGDTQYF
CDR3 DNA: TGTGCCAGCAGTGCTAGCGGGAGGGGAGATACGCAGTATTTT

J gene: TRBJ2-1
D gene: TRBD2
clone size: few
V gene: TRBV11-2
CDR3 protein: CASSFVMGEGYNEQFF
CDR3 DNA: TGTGCCAGCAGCTTCGTTATGGGGGAGGGTTACAATGAGCAGTTCTTC

J gene: TRBJ2-1
D gene: TRBD1
clone size: -
V gene: TRBV11-2
CDR3 protein: CASTDRPDRGIPQFF
CDR3 DNA: TGTGCCAGCACCGATCGACCAGACAGGGGAATTCCCCAGTTCTTC

J gene: TRBJ1-6
D gene: -
clone size: -
V gene: TRBV5-1
CDR3 protein: CASTLHGQGSNSPLHF
CDR3 DNA: TGCGCCAGCACCCTACACGGGCAGGGAAGCAATTCACCCCTCCACTTT

J gene: TRBJ2-7
D gene: TRBD1
clone size: -
V gene: TRBV11-2
CDR3 protein: CASSLVDRAPVEQYF
CDR3 DNA: TGTGCCAGCAGCTTAGTAGACAGGGCTCCCGTGGAGCAGTACTTC

J gene: TRBJ2-7
D gene: TRBD1
clone size: -
V gene: TRBV18
CDR3 protein: CASSLGTGSSYEQYF
CDR3 DNA: TGTGCCAGCTCACTGGGGACAGGGAGCTCCTACGAGCAGTACTTC

J gene: TRBJ2-1
D gene: -
clone size: -
V gene: TRBV27
CDR3 protein: CASSLLGGSNEQFF
CDR3 DNA: TGTGCCAGCAGTTTACTTGGGGGCTCAAATGAGCAGTTCTTC

J gene: TRBJ1-3
D gene: -
clone size: few
V gene: TRBV9
CDR3 protein: CASSATGSGNTIYF
CDR3 DNA: TGTGCCAGCAGCGCGACAGGCTCTGGAAACACCATATATTTT

J gene: TRBJ2-3
D gene: -
clone size: -
V gene: TRBV29-1
CDR3 protein: CSVGDTYIDTDTQYF
CDR3 DNA: TGCAGCGTAGGGGACACCTACATAGACACAGATACGCAGTATTTT

J gene: TRBJ1-4
D gene: TRBD1
clone size: -
V gene: TRBV7-9
CDR3 protein: CASSLEAGGLRKLFF
CDR3 DNA: TGTGCCAGCAGCTTAGAGGCAGGGGGACTTCGTAAACTGTTTTTT

J gene: TRBJ2-3
D gene: TRBD1
clone size: -
V gene: TRBV2
CDR3 protein: CASRRNTQGDTQYF
CDR3 DNA: TGTGCCAGCAGACGAAATACACAGGGGGATACGCAGTATTTT

J gene: TRBJ1-4
D gene: -
clone size: -
V gene: TRBV9
CDR3 protein: CASSSRGDNEKLFF
CDR3 DNA: TGTGCCAGCAGTTCTAGGGGTGATAATGAAAAACTGTTTTTT

J gene: TRBJ2-7
D gene: -
clone size: -
V gene: TRBV6-5
CDR3 protein: CASTLLEGFANEQYF
CDR3 DNA: TGTGCCAGCACCCTCCTGGAGGGGTTCGCTAACGAGCAGTACTTC

J gene: TRBJ1-5
D gene: -
clone size: -
V gene: TRBV29-1
CDR3 protein: CSVGAGGNQPQHF
CDR3 DNA: TGCAGCGTTGGAGCGGGAGGCAATCAGCCCCAGCATTTT

J gene: TRBJ2-5
D gene: -
clone size: -
V gene: TRBV15
CDR3 protein: CATSRRGRGNQETQYF
CDR3 DNA: TGTGCCACCAGCAGGAGAGGGAGGGGGAACCAAGAGACCCAGTACTTC

J gene: TRBJ2-5
D gene: -
clone size: -
V gene: TRBV7-3
CDR3 protein: CASSYGGVETQYF
CDR3 DNA: TGTGCCAGCAGCTACGGAGGGGTTGAGACCCAGTACTTC

J gene: TRBJ1-1
D gene: TRBD1
clone size: -
V gene: TRBV5-1
CDR3 protein: CASSYGQAMNTEAFF
CDR3 DNA: TGCGCCAGCAGCTACGGACAGGCGATGAACACTGAAGCTTTCTTT

J gene: TRBJ2-3
D gene: -
clone size: -
V gene: TRBV7-2
CDR3 protein: CASSLGGGLTDTQYF
CDR3 DNA: TGTGCCAGCAGCTTAGGCGGGGGCCTCACAGATACGCAGTATTTT

J gene: TRBJ2-1
D gene: TRBD2
clone size: -
V gene: TRBV6-5
CDR3 protein: CASSYPSGADNEQFF
CDR3 DNA: TGTGCCAGCAGTTACCCTAGCGGGGCCGACAATGAGCAGTTCTTC